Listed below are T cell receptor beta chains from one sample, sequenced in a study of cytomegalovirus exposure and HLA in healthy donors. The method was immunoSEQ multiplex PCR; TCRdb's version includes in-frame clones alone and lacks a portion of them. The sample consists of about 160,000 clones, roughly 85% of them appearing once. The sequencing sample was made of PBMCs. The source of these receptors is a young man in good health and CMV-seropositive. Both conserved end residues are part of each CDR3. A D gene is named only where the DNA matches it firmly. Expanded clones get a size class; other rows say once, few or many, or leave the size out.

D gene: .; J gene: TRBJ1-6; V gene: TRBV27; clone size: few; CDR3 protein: CASSLRGSKGYNSPLHF; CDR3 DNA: TGTGCCAGCAGTTTGCGGGGCAGTAAAGGATATAATTCACCCCTCCACTTT
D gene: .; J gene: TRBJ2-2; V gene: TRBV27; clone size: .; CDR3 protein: CASSPGTTYTGELFF; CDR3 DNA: TGTGCCAGCAGCCCTGGGACAACCTACACCGGGGAGCTGTTTTTT
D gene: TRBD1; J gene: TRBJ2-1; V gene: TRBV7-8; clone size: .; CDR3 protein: CASSLGQGDRNEQFF; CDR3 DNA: TGTGCCAGCAGCTTAGGACAGGGGGATCGGAATGAGCAGTTCTTC
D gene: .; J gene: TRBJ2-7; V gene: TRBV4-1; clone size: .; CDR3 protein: CASSQVASYYYEQYF; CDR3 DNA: TGCGCCAGCAGCCAAGTAGCGTCCTACTACTACGAGCAGTACTTC
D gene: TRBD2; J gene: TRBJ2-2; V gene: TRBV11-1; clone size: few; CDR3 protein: CASSPGLAGELFF; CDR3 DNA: TGTGCCAGCAGCCCCGGACTAGCCGGGGAGCTGTTTTTT
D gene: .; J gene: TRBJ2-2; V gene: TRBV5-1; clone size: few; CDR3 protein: CATAVGDTGELFF; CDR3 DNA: TGCGCCACTGCGGTAGGGGACACCGGGGAGCTGTTTTTT
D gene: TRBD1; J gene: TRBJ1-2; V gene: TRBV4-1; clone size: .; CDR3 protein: CASSPRQGTNYGYTF; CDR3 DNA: TGCGCCAGCAGCCCCCGACAGGGAACTAACTATGGCTACACCTTC
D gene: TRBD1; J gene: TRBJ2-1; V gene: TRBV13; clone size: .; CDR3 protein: CASSLEGASYNEQFF; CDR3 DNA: TGTGCCAGCAGCTTAGAGGGGGCCTCCTACAATGAGCAGTTCTTC
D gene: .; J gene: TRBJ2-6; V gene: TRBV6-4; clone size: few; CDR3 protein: CASSEGEVIGSGANVLTF; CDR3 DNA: TGTGCCAGCAGTGAAGGTGAGGTGATTGGCTCTGGGGCCAACGTCCTGACTTTC
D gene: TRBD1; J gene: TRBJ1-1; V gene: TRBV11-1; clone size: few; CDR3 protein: CASSSARKGTAFHRAFF; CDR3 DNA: TGTGCCAGCAGCTCGGCCCGGAAGGGGACAGCTTTTCATAGGGCTTTCTTT
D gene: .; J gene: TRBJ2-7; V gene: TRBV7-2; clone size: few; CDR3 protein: CASSLNYGRSSYEQYF; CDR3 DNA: TGTGCCAGCAGCTTAAACTACGGTAGGAGCTCCTACGAGCAGTACTTC